The entry below gives a single T cell receptor beta chain sequence along with its context. Donors in the study were healthy people who gave bone marrow. The data are from a study of cytomegalovirus exposure and HLA in healthy donors. PCR amplification relied on 60 Vbeta primers (plus 13 Jbeta primers). The repertoire was sequenced with immunoSEQ multiplex PCR; TCRdb's copy has only in-frame clones and lacks some. This sample has 160,000 or so clones, with more than 80% found just once. V trimming: 5 bases; J trimming: 2 bases; junction bases outside the gene matches: 4. Germline CDR1 is SGHVS and CDR2 is FNYEAQ. This CDR3 region has 15 residues.

Sequenced: PBMCs. The chain couples TRBV7-6 to TRBJ2-5; 11 bases map to TRBD2. The TCR was taken from a woman between 18 and 30 years old in good health and CMV-seropositive. The CDR3: CASSAGTSGQETQYF. DNA of the CDR3: TGTGCCAGCAGCGCCGGGACTAGCGGTCAAGAGACCCAGTACTTC.